These 31 T cell receptor beta chains came from one sample sequenced in a study of blood T cell repertoires in COVID-19. The data were produced by immunoSEQ multiplex PCR, yet TCRdb's version contains in-frame clones alone and is incomplete. The sample has approximately 90,000 clones; approximately 89% are singletons. The source material was peripheral blood. These receptors all come from a human donor with acute or convalescent COVID-19. The donor label of this sample is uncertain.

The gene calls are TRBV6-5 and TRBJ2-7; 8 positions match TRBD2. V trimming: 0 bases; J trimming: 7 bases; junction bases outside the gene matches: 11. The germline CDR1 and CDR2 sequences are MNHEY and SVGAGI. This CDR3 region has 16 residues. The CDR3, as DNA: TGTGCCAGCAGTTACTCGGCGGCGGGGGGTTCGGGAGAGCAGTACTTC. It encodes CASSYSAAGGSGEQYF.

The chain couples TRBV5-1 to TRBJ1-6, with 7 bases fitting TRBD1. V was clipped by 3 bases and J by 11 bases; unmatched bases: 14. The CDR3 spans 16 residues. CDR1 is SGHRS and CDR2 is YFSETQ in the germline V gene. The CDR3, as DNA: TGCGCCAGCAGCTGGGACAGTCCGTTAGGGGATCCACCCCTCCACTTT. Translated, it gives CASSWDSPLGDPPLHF.

This chain uses TRBV4-1 with TRBJ1-5; D not certain. CDR1 is MGHRA and CDR2 is YSYEKL in the germline V gene. The germline V and J ends were trimmed by 0 bases and 7 bases, with 13 bases remaining between them. The CDR3 totals 15 residues. DNA of the CDR3: TGCGCCAGCAGCCAAGATCTTGCGGGGTTCCAGCCCCAGCATTTT. Its translation: CASSQDLAGFQPQHF.

The chain couples TRBV2 to TRBJ1-4; D is possibly TRBD1 (6 bases). This CDR3 contains 13 residues. The V and J ends lost 7 bases and 5 bases respectively, with 11 bases between them. Germline-derived CDR1 and CDR2 are SNHLY and FYNNEI. The CDR3 coding sequence is TGTGCCAGCAATCGGGACACCAATGAAAAACTGTTTTTT. As protein: CASNRDTNEKLFF.

The chain joins TRBV24-1 to TRBJ1-4, with 8 bases fitting TRBD1. V was pared by 5 bases and J by 8 bases, with 6 bases of the junction left unmatched. The CDR3 length is 14 residues. CDR1 is KGHDR and CDR2 is SFDVKD in the germline V gene. For the CDR3, the DNA is TGTGCCACCAGTGCAGGGGGCGCCTTGGAAAAACTGTTTTTT. Residues: CATSAGGALEKLFF.

The chain joins TRBV30 to TRBJ1-1; D call uncertain. Germline V gene data show CDR1 as GTSNPN and CDR2 as SVGIG (reference sequence). The CDR3 is 11 amino acids. Between the trimmed V and J ends, which lost 0 bases and 12 bases, there was a span of 11 bases. The CDR3 here is CAWSVSPVTFF. For the CDR3, the DNA is TGTGCCTGGAGTGTCTCCCCGGTAACTTTCTTT.

The V call is TRBV5-1, the J call TRBJ2-1, with 12 bases matching TRBD2. The V gene end was trimmed by 1 base and the J gene end by 7 bases; junction bases not matched to a gene: 9. Germline assignment: CDR1 SGHRS and CDR2 YFSETQ. This CDR3 is built from 17 residues. In DNA, the CDR3 is TGCGCCAGCAGCTTGAGGCCTAGCGGGGGGGCGCTTAATGAGCAGTTCTTC. Protein: CASSLRPSGGALNEQFF.

This clone occurred once. The chain carries TRBV18 and TRBJ2-7; TRBD2 matches at 13 bases. J gave up 0 bases and V 6 bases, and 8 bases lay outside the gene matches. CDR1 KGHSH and CDR2 LQKENI come from the germline V gene. This CDR3 is built from 17 residues. The chain's CDR3 is CASSAGTSGKSSYEQYF. The CDR3 DNA reads as TGTGCCAGCTCGGCCGGGACTAGCGGGAAGAGCTCCTACGAGCAGTACTTC.

The rearrangement links TRBV6-5 to TRBJ1-6; TRBD1 aligns across 8 bases. The CDR3 totals 12 residues. Trimming cost V 8 bases and J 13 bases; bases outside gene matches: 7. In germline, CDR1 is MNHEY, CDR2 SVGAGI. The CDR3 reads CASVTGVSPLHF. In DNA form, the CDR3 reads TGTGCCAGCGTGACAGGGGTTTCCCCCCTCCACTTT.

The chain couples TRBV6-1 to TRBJ1-2, with 10 bases that match TRBD1. CDR1 is MNHNS and CDR2 is SASEGT in the germline V gene. The ends lost 4 bases at V and 2 bases at J; junction bases unmatched: 7. The CDR3 extends over 16 amino acids. The CDR3 nucleotides read TGTGCCAGCAGTGGCAGGACAGGGGGAAGGAACTATGGCTACACCTTC. Its protein is CASSGRTGGRNYGYTF.

The V call is TRBV14, the J call TRBJ2-2; D gene unclear. CDR1 is SGHDN, CDR2 FVKESK, per germline. V gave up 2 bases and J gave up 0 bases, with 4 bases separating them. There are 14 residues in the CDR3. In nucleotides, the CDR3 is TGTGCCAGCAGCCAAAGCTCGAACACCGGGGAGCTGTTTTTT. Its protein is CASSQSSNTGELFF.

This clone turned up a few times. The gene calls are TRBV20-1 and TRBJ1-1; D might be TRBD1 (5 bases). Trimming stripped 8 bases from V and 0 bases from J, with 7 bases between. CDR3 size: 11 residues. The germline V gene encodes CDR1 DFQATT and CDR2 SNEGSKA (reference sequence). In DNA, the CDR3 is TGCAGTCCCAGGGTGAACACTGAAGCTTTCTTT. Its protein product is CSPRVNTEAFF.

The rearrangement links TRBV5-1 to TRBJ1-4; 9 nucleotides match TRBD1. Trimming at V came to 4 bases and at J to 0 bases, leaving 7 bases not matched to a gene. The CDR3 has 17 amino acids. The germline CDR1 and CDR2 sequences are SGHRS and YFSETQ. The CDR3 bases are TGCGCCAGCAGCGCTGGACAGGGGCAAGCAACTAATGAAAAACTGTTTTTT. Protein sequence: CASSAGQGQATNEKLFF.

The chain carries TRBV29-1 and TRBJ1-4; D is ambiguous. The V gene lost 7 bases and the J gene lost 5 bases, with 17 bases spanning the gap. CDR1 and CDR2 from the germline V gene are SQVTM and ANQGSEA. The CDR3 covers 14 residues. CDR3 nucleotide sequence: TGCAGCGCCCTTGTCGCGCGGCGAAATGAAAAACTGTTTTTT. Its translation is CSALVARRNEKLFF.

This sequence joins TRBV5-1 and TRBJ2-2; 7 positions agree with TRBD1. Germline lookup yields CDR1 SGHRS and CDR2 YFSETQ. The CDR3 consists of 14 residues. The J segment lost 5 bases and the V segment lost 2 bases, leaving 3 bases of the junction unmatched. The CDR3 is CASSLGGGTGELFF. CDR3 DNA sequence: TGCGCCAGCAGCTTAGGGGGCGGAACCGGGGAGCTGTTTTTT.

The chain links TRBV9 to TRBJ1-1; tentative D call: TRBD1 (5 bases). Trimming left V 0 bases short and J 10 bases short, with 16 bases between. The germline gives CDR1 SGDLS, CDR2 YYNGEE. The CDR3 length is 14 residues. CDR3 sequence reads: CASSVEGGGSGAFF. In DNA form, the CDR3 reads TGTGCCAGCAGCGTAGAGGGCGGGGGATCGGGAGCTTTCTTT.

V is TRBV10-1 and J is TRBJ2-3; 7 nucleotides align to TRBD2. This CDR3 has 15 residues. Per germline, CDR1 WNHNN and CDR2 SYGVQD (reference sequence). V shed 3 bases and J 6 bases; nucleotides not matched to a gene: 9. The CDR3: CASSDPQVGGDTQYF. CDR3 DNA: TGCGCCAGCAGTGACCCTCAAGTGGGGGGGGATACGCAGTATTTT.

The V gene is TRBV11-2, the J gene TRBJ1-2; D remains unclear. CDR1 SGHAT and CDR2 FQNNGV come from the germline V gene. This CDR3 spans 15 amino acids. V lost 0 bases and J 3 bases, leaving 11 bases between the germline ends. Here the CDR3 reads CASSLELGHHYGYTF. The CDR3 nucleotides read TGTGCCAGCAGCTTAGAGCTGGGCCACCACTATGGCTACACCTTC.

This clone was recorded once. This rearrangement joins TRBV10-3 to TRBJ2-7; TRBD1 matches at 8 bases. Germline assignment: CDR1 ENHRY and CDR2 SYGVKD. The CDR3 length is 14 residues. Germline trimming cut 0 bases from V and 6 bases from J; bases unmatched to any gene: 4. For the CDR3, the DNA is TGTGCCATCAGTGAGTCAGCGACAGGGGTCGAGCAGTACTTC. Translation: CAISESATGVEQYF.

The chain is built from TRBV30 and TRBJ1-2, with unresolved D. The germline V gene encodes CDR1 GTSNPN and CDR2 SVGIG (reference sequence). V shed 0 bases and J shed 6 bases, with 11 bases lying between them. The CDR3 is 13 amino acids. In DNA form, the CDR3 reads TGTGCCTGGAGTGTAGGCGGGTCGGATGGCTACACCTTC. Residues: CAWSVGGSDGYTF.

The V gene is TRBV2, the J gene TRBJ1-2; D is unclear. This CDR3 comprises 14 residues. Germline V gene lookup returns CDR1 SNHLY and CDR2 FYNNEI. V dropped 7 bases and J dropped 2 bases, with 14 bases sitting between them. The CDR3 DNA follows: TGTGCCAGCATCGAATTCGGGAAGAACTATGGCTACACCTTC. It translates to CASIEFGKNYGYTF.

This clone was observed once. This chain joins TRBV4-3 and TRBJ1-2; D remains unclear. Per the germline V gene, CDR1 is LGHNA and CDR2 is YSLEER. The CDR3 runs to 13 residues. V lost 2 bases, J lost 1 base, and 5 bases lay in between. The CDR3 here is CASSQPGNYGYTF. The CDR3 DNA follows: TGCGCCAGCAGCCAACCAGGTAACTATGGCTACACCTTC.

DNA for the CDR3: TGTGCCAGCAGCTTAGGTACGTTTAGCTCCTACGAGCAGTACTTC. Its protein is CASSLGTFSSYEQYF. The genes are TRBV7-2 and TRBJ2-7, with unresolved D. Germline V gives CDR1 SGHTA, CDR2 FQGNSA. The V and J ends lost 1 base and 0 bases respectively, with 10 bases between them. The CDR3 contains 15 residues.

The V call is TRBV10-3, the J call TRBJ2-7, with 14 nucleotides matching TRBD2. The CDR3 runs to 22 residues. CDR1 and CDR2 (germline): ENHRY, SYGVKD. V was clipped by 4 bases and J by 8 bases; unmatched bases: 28. The CDR3 DNA follows: TGTGCCATCAGTGTAACTCAACCCACGCGACTAGCGGGGGGGCTCAACAGTCCCCAGCAGTACTTC. Amino acid sequence: CAISVTQPTRLAGGLNSPQQYF.

This clone was counted a few times. This rearrangement joins TRBV28 to TRBJ1-4; D is unclear. Germline V CDR1 and CDR2: MDHEN, SYDVKM. V lost 5 bases, J lost 7 bases, and 11 bases lay in between. The CDR3 runs 13 residues. The CDR3 region has the DNA TGTGCCAGCAGTACTCCAGCGACTGAAAAACTGTTTTTT. The encoded protein is CASSTPATEKLFF.

The chain combines TRBV27 with TRBJ1-2, with no clear D. The V gene's germline CDR1 is MNHEY and CDR2 SMNVEV (reference sequence). The CDR3 sequence is 16 residues long. Trimming took 6 bases from V and 4 from J, leaving 21 bases between them. The CDR3 reads CASRPDRSGIPYGYTF. As DNA, the CDR3 is TGTGCCAGCAGGCCCGACCGGTCAGGCATACCCTATGGCTACACCTTC.

This chain links TRBV4-2 with TRBJ2-7; the match to TRBD2 covers 8 bases. This CDR3 has 15 amino acids. V trimming: 4 bases; J trimming: 2 bases; junction bases outside the gene matches: 7. The germline gives CDR1 LGHNA, CDR2 YNFKEQ. The CDR3, as DNA: TGTGCCAGCAGCCCGGGGGGGGCCGGGGCCTACGAGCAGTACTTC. This codes for CASSPGGAGAYEQYF.

The rearrangement uses TRBV4-3 and TRBJ1-5; a weak D match, TRBD1 (6 bases). CDR3 length equals 15 residues. CDR1 is LGHNA and CDR2 is YSLEER in the germline V gene. V lost 3 bases, J lost 7 bases, and 16 bases lay in between. This CDR3 reads CASSQETGWVQPQHF. CDR3 bases: TGCGCCAGCAGCCAGGAAACAGGGTGGGTACAGCCCCAGCATTTT.

V and J are TRBV10-3 and TRBJ2-1; 8 bases agree with TRBD2. There are 14 residues in the CDR3. Per the germline V gene, CDR1 is ENHRY and CDR2 is SYGVKD. Trimming at V came to 7 bases and at J to 7 bases, leaving 9 bases not matched to a gene. CDR3 DNA sequence: TGTGCCATCACGGTCGGGGGGGCCGGAAATGAGCAGTTCTTC. It yields the protein CAITVGGAGNEQFF.

The chain recombines TRBV7-9 with TRBJ2-1; 10 bases are a match to TRBD2. The CDR3 is 16 residues long. Per germline, CDR1 SEHNR and CDR2 FQNEAQ (reference sequence). Losses at the gene ends were 7 bases for V and 4 bases for J; bases not matched to a gene: 10. In DNA form, the CDR3 reads TGTGCCAGCAACCCAAGCGGGGGGGCAGGGTACAATGAGCAGTTCTTC. Its translation is CASNPSGGAGYNEQFF.

The rearrangement uses TRBV9 and TRBJ2-6; D possibly corresponds to TRBD1 (7 bases). CDR1 is SGDLS and CDR2 is YYNGEE in the germline V gene. The CDR3 runs to 19 residues. V gave up 3 bases and J gave up 1 base, with 20 bases separating them. This CDR3 reads CASSAIAGQWVSGANVLTF. In nucleotides, the CDR3 is TGTGCCAGCAGCGCCATCGCGGGACAGTGGGTTTCTGGGGCCAACGTCCTGACTTTC.